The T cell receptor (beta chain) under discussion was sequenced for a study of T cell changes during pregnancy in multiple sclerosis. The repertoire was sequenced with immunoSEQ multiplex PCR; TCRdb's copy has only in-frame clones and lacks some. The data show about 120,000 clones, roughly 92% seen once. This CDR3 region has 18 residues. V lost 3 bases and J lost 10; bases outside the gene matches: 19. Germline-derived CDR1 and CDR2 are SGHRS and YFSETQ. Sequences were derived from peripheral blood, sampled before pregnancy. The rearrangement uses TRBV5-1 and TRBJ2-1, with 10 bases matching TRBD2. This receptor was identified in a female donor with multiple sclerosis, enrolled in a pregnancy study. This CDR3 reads CASSSSPWEREGHWEQFF. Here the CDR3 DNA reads TGCGCCAGCAGCTCCTCCCCTTGGGAGCGGGAGGGCCATTGGGAGCAGTTCTTC.